This T cell receptor beta chain originates from a study of T cell responses to AZD1222 COVID-19 vaccine. The wider study: Pooling covered second doses at about 4 or about 12 weeks. Broader study findings: At baseline, just 6 or 7 AZD1222 recipients tested seropositive. Without day 14 samples, only post-peak T cell repertoires were studied. CD4 TCRs associated with vaccination spanned spike, dominating at 160-218 and 743-854.

Concerning this clone itself: Its antigen is unidentified.

Profiling relied on immunoSEQ multiplex PCR, and the TCRdb table lists in-frame clones only, not all of them. The repertoire consists of 80,000 to 100,000 clones, with around nine tenths occurring once and the leading ten covering more than 10%. The material sequenced was peripheral blood, taken on day 0 of AZD1222 vaccination. The clonotype originates from an adult in good health.

CDR3 residues: CASSPKGAGRVDEKLFF. The CDR3 coding sequence is TGTGCCAGCAGCCCGAAAGGAGCTGGTCGGGTCGATGAAAAACTGTTTTTT. The chain carries TRBV5-6 and TRBJ1-4; D call uncertain. The V end lost 4 bases, the J end lost 6 bases, and 22 bases lay between the germline ends. CDR1 is SGHDT and CDR2 is YYEEEE in the germline V gene. CDR3 length: 17 residues.